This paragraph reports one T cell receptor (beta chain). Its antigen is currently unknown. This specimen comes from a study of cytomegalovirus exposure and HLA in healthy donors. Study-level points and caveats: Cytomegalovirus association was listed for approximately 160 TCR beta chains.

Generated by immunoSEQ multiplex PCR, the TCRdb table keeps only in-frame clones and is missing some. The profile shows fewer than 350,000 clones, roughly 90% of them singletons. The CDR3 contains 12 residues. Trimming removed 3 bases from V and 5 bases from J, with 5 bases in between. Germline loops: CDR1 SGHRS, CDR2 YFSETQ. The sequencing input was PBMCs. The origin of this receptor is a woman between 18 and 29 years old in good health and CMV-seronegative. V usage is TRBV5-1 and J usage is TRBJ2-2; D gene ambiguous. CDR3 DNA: TGCGCCAGCAGCTCCAAAACCGGGGAGCTGTTTTTT. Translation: CASSSKTGELFF.